This TCR beta chain stems from a study of blood T cells in healthy people across ages. Findings of the study overall: Possibly confounding the expanded clonotype changes was the fact that donor CMV status was unknown.

A remark on this clonotype: What it binds is not known. At one end, the junction sequence differs from germline, possibly due to a read error.

Germline CDR1 reads MGHRA; CDR2 reads YSYEKL. The CDR3 contains 16 residues. Combining a sample-barcoded 5' primer with a J-beta primer mix, a second PCR ran for about 6 to 11 cycles. Every sample produced at least 3 million CDR3-containing paired-end reads. Each CDR3 protein is one row after TCRdb ran MiXCR on the 5' RACE reads. The top ten hold about 4% of the sample, which has approximately 1.5 million distinct CDR3 sequences, approximately 43% seen once. Every participating donor contributed about 10 milliliters of peripheral blood through a draw. Sequenced sample: blood. This receptor was identified in a young woman in good health. This chain uses TRBV4-1 with TRBJ2-3; 10 bases match TRBD1. The CDR3 is CASSQPGTGVADTRYF. As DNA, the CDR3 is TGCGCCAGCAGCCAACCCGGGACAGGGGTTGCAGATACGCGGTATTTT.